A single sample gave rise to the 20 T cell receptor beta chains below, sequenced in a study of T-cell reconstitution after alpha-beta-depleted transplantation in children. TCRbeta library construction was performed incorporating unique molecular identifiers. TCRdb reprocessed the PCR reads via MiXCR and lists one record per CDR3 protein. The data show about 690,000 distinct CDR3 sequences, about 15% seen once. Here the sequenced sample was PBMCs from the stem cell graft donor, taken from the stem cell graft. These receptors came from a human donor who donated a stem cell graft to a child with acute myeloid leukemia.

As concerns this clonotype: A single base separates this from a much larger clone, so it may be a read error. The chain combines TRBV20-1 with TRBJ1-6; D remains unclear. This CDR3 has 13 residues. Per the germline V gene, CDR1 is DFQATT and CDR2 is SNEGSKA (reference sequence). The ends were cut back, 6 bases at V and 4 bases at J, with 10 bases in the middle. Here the CDR3 DNA reads TGCAGTGCGAAGCGAGTGTATAATTCACCCCTCCACTTT. Its protein product is CSAKRVYNSPLHF.

This clonotype was found a few times. The CDR3 here is CASTTPPTDTQYF. The CDR3, as DNA: TGTGCCAGCACCACACCTCCCACAGATACGCAGTATTTT. This chain links TRBV28 with TRBJ2-3; D call uncertain. This CDR3 has 13 residues. The V gene's germline CDR1 is MDHEN and CDR2 SYDVKM. Trimming pared 7 bases from V and 2 bases from J, leaving 10 bases between.

In this sample, this clonotype turned up once. The V call is TRBV5-5, the J call TRBJ1-4, with D hard to call. Germline loops: CDR1 SGHKS, CDR2 YYEKEE (reference sequence). CDR3 length: 17 residues. The V gene lost 4 bases and the J gene lost 2 bases, with 18 bases spanning the gap. For the CDR3, the DNA is TGTGCCAGCAGCCTGGGTATTTTTGCCGACACTAATGAAAAACTGTTTTTT. Translating it yields CASSLGIFADTNEKLFF.

This clonotype was seen ten or more times. The gene calls are TRBV7-2 and TRBJ2-5; 9 bases are shared with TRBD2. J was trimmed by 2 bases and V by 3 bases; bases with no gene match: 10. Germline CDR1 and CDR2: SGHTA and FQGNSA. This CDR3 is 17 amino acids long. The CDR3 is CASSLRLSGGKQETQYF. CDR3 nucleotides: TGTGCCAGCAGCTTGCGCCTTAGCGGGGGCAAGCAAGAGACCCAGTACTTC.

This clonotype has just a few counts. The chain has TRBV7-2 and TRBJ1-2; TRBD1 matches at 9 bases. CDR1 and CDR2 from the germline V gene are SGHTA and FQGNSA. The CDR3 has 13 residues. J lost 8 bases, V lost 7 bases, and 8 bases had no gene match. The DNA for the CDR3 is TGTGCCAGCAAAATACAGGGGGCGAAGGGCTACACCTTC. Residues: CASKIQGAKGYTF.

This clonotype has a count of ten or more. The genes are TRBV29-1 and TRBJ1-2; 8 positions match TRBD1. CDR1 is SQVTM, CDR2 ANQGSEA, per germline. Losses at the gene ends were 5 bases for V and 2 bases for J; bases not matched to a gene: 1. CDR3 length equals 12 residues. The CDR3 is CSVNRGNYGYTF. CDR3 DNA sequence: TGCAGCGTTAACAGGGGGAACTATGGCTACACCTTC.

This clonotype was recorded at least ten times. The chain links TRBV5-6 to TRBJ2-1, with D perhaps TRBD2 (5 bases). V shed 2 bases and J shed 0 bases, with 9 bases lying between them. Germline lookup yields CDR1 SGHDT and CDR2 YYEEEE. This CDR3 comprises 15 residues. CDR3 region: CASSLLGSSYNEQFF. The CDR3 nucleotides read TGTGCCAGCAGCTTATTGGGGAGCTCCTACAATGAGCAGTTCTTC.

This clonotype was observed at least ten times. V gene TRBV20-1 combines with J gene TRBJ2-1; D is possibly TRBD1 (6 bases). Germline CDR1 DFQATT, CDR2 SNEGSKA (reference sequence). V lost 6 bases to trimming and J lost 3 bases, with 12 bases between them. The CDR3 has 13 residues. The CDR3 loop is CSARQENYNEQFF. DNA of the CDR3: TGCAGTGCGAGACAGGAGAACTACAATGAGCAGTTCTTC.

On this clonotype: This may stem from a read error, because a much larger clone lies one nucleotide away. Here the CDR3 reads CASSAGTSSYNEQFF. The CDR3 DNA is TGTGCCAGCAGCGCCGGGACTAGCTCCTACAATGAGCAGTTCTTC. This sequence joins TRBV7-7 and TRBJ2-1; 8 bases align to TRBD2. The CDR3 length is 15 residues. V was clipped by 5 bases and J by 0 bases; unmatched bases: 3. The germline V gene encodes CDR1 SSHAT and CDR2 FNYEAQ (reference sequence).

This chain connects TRBV20-1 to TRBJ2-2; 8 nucleotides match TRBD1. V trimming: 6 bases; J trimming: 1 base; junction bases outside the gene matches: 4. This CDR3 is built from 14 residues. Per germline, CDR1 DFQATT and CDR2 SNEGSKA (reference sequence). The CDR3 DNA reads TGCAGTGCACAGGGACAGGTGAACACCGGGGAGCTGTTTTTT. Amino acids: CSAQGQVNTGELFF.

A remark on this clonotype: A read error is possible here, since a much larger clone lies one base away. The chain is built from TRBV6-5 and TRBJ2-2, with 8 positions matching TRBD1. Per germline, CDR1 MNHEY and CDR2 SVGAGI. CDR3 length: 15 residues. The DNA for the CDR3 is TGTGCCAGCAGGTACTCGAACAGGGGGACCGGGGAGCTGTTTTTT. Its protein is CASRYSNRGTGELFF.

The V gene is TRBV11-2, the J gene TRBJ2-1, with D maybe TRBD2 (5 bases). This CDR3 comprises 20 residues. Trimming pared 2 bases from V and 4 bases from J, leaving 27 bases between. Germline V gene sequence: CDR1 SGHAT, CDR2 FQNNGV. The DNA for the CDR3 is TGTGCCAGCAGCTTAATGGCCCAACCCGAGCGGCAGTCAAATTACAATGAGCAGTTCTTC. This translates into CASSLMAQPERQSNYNEQFF.

The rearrangement links TRBV6-5 to TRBJ1-1; D gene ambiguous. Germline-derived CDR1 and CDR2 are MNHEY and SVGAGI. The ends were cut back, 7 bases at V and 1 base at J, with 16 bases in the middle. This CDR3 region has 15 residues. This CDR3 reads CASMFLTFSNTEAFF. The CDR3 coding sequence is TGTGCCAGCATGTTCTTGACGTTTTCGAACACTGAAGCTTTCTTT.

The chain has TRBV11-3 and TRBJ2-1; 7 bases are a match to TRBD1. The CDR3 runs to 15 residues. Germline values: CDR1 SGHNT, CDR2 YENEEA. V lost 4 bases to trimming and J lost 6 bases; unmatched junction nucleotides: 9. This chain's CDR3 is CASSSRQGSPNEQFF. In DNA, the CDR3 is TGTGCCAGCAGCTCCAGACAGGGTTCCCCCAATGAGCAGTTCTTC.

This chain connects TRBV18 to TRBJ1-1; no definite D call. CDR1 is KGHSH and CDR2 is LQKENI in the germline V gene. This CDR3 has 12 amino acids. Trimming stripped 3 bases from V and 3 bases from J, with 5 bases between. The CDR3 DNA reads TGTGCCAGCTCACCTACGGACACTGAAGCTTTCTTT. Amino acids: CASSPTDTEAFF.

The chain joins TRBV4-1 to TRBJ2-4; D not resolved. From germline, CDR1 is MGHRA and CDR2 YSYEKL. CDR3 length: 14 residues. The V end was cut by 4 bases, the J end by 3 bases, with 10 bases between. As DNA, the CDR3 is TGCGCCAGCAGCCCGTTAGTGGGCAAAAACATTCAGTACTTC. Its translation is CASSPLVGKNIQYF.

This clonotype appeared a few times. The V and J genes are TRBV6-1 and TRBJ1-3, with D unclear. The CDR3 is 15 residues long. V gave up 6 bases and J gave up 3 bases, with 15 bases separating them. Germline-derived CDR1 and CDR2 are MNHNS and SASEGT. The CDR3 DNA sequence: TGTGCCAGCAGCCCTTTCTCCCTTGGTGGAAACACCATATATTTT. Protein: CASSPFSLGGNTIYF.

This clonotype was detected many times. The V and J genes are TRBV12-3 or TRBV12-4 and TRBJ1-1, with D perhaps matching TRBD1 (5 bases). The CDR3 is made up of 14 amino acids. The V gene lost 2 bases and the J gene lost 1 base, with 8 bases spanning the gap. The DNA of the CDR3 is TGTGCCAGCAGTTTATGGGGCCGGAACACTGAAGCTTTCTTT. This gives the protein CASSLWGRNTEAFF.

The table lists this clonotype with a few counts. This CDR3 reads CASSPSGGLANEKLFF. In DNA form, the CDR3 reads TGTGCCAGCAGCCCGAGCGGGGGTTTGGCTAATGAAAAACTGTTTTTT. The chain has TRBV7-6 and TRBJ1-4; a weak D match, TRBD1 (5 bases). Germline V gives CDR1 SGHVS, CDR2 FNYEAQ. The CDR3 is 16 residues long. The ends were cut back, 5 bases at V and 3 bases at J, with 16 bases in the middle.

This clonotype turned up a few times. The chain uses TRBV24-1 and TRBJ1-2; 7 bases agree with TRBD1. This CDR3 region has 14 residues. V trimming: 3 bases; J trimming: 4 bases; junction bases outside the gene matches: 4. Germline loops: CDR1 KGHDR, CDR2 SFDVKD. The CDR3 DNA reads TGTGCCACCAGTGATGCGGACAGGATCTATGGCTACACCTTC. Protein sequence: CATSDADRIYGYTF.